This TCR beta chain was sequenced in a study of cytomegalovirus exposure and HLA in healthy donors. V lost 3 bases, J lost 3 bases, and 15 bases lay in between. This CDR3 spans 15 amino acids. CDR1 is SGDLS and CDR2 is YYNGEE in the germline V gene. Primers for the PCR totalled 60 Vbeta and 13 Jbeta. Sequenced by immunoSEQ multiplex PCR; TCRdb stores in-frame clones only, minus some. The repertoire holds some 120,000 clones, with more than 80% as singletons. This receptor was identified in a man between 40 and 49 years old in good health and CMV-seronegative. The chain has TRBV9 and TRBJ1-1, with D maybe TRBD1 (6 bases). Sequencing input: PBMCs. The CDR3 DNA sequence: TGTGCCAGCAGCGCTCATACAGGGAGGGACACTGAAGCTTTCTTT. It yields the protein CASSAHTGRDTEAFF.